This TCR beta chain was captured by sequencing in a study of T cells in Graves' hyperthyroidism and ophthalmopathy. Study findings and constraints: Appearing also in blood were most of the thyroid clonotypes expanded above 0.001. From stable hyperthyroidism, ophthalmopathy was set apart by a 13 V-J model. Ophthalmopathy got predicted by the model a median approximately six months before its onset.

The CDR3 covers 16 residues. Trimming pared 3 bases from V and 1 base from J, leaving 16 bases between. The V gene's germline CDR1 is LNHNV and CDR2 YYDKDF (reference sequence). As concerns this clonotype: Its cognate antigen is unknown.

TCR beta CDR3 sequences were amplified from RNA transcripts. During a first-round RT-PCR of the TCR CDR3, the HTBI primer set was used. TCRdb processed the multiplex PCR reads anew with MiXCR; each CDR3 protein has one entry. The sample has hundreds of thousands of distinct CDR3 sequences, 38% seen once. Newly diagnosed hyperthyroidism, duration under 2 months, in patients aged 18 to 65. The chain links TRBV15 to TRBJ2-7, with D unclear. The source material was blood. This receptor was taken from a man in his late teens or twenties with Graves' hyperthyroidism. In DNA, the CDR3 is TGTGCCACCAGCAGCTTGGATGAAGTGGCTTCCTACGAGCAGTACTTC. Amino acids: CATSSLDEVASYEQYF. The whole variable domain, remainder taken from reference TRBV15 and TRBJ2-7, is DAMVIQNPRYQVTQFGKPVTLSCSQTLNHNVMYWYQQKSSQAPKLLFHYYDKDFNNEADTPDNFQSRRPNTSFCFLDIRSPGLGDTAMYLCATSSLDEVASYEQYFGPGTRLTVT.